Only one count was recorded for the clone carrying this T cell receptor beta chain. The antigen remains undetermined. This entry comes from a study of CD8+ T cells in alopecia areata. Study-wide results and limits: The study found TCR sharing across patients less clear than in mice, possibly for HLA reasons.

J was trimmed by 3 bases and V by 6 bases; bases with no gene match: 11. Germline CDR1 is MNHEY and CDR2 is SMNVEV (reference sequence). CDR3 length: 16 amino acids. The sample's treatment: oral pan-JAK inhibitor, 5-10 mg twice daily. The sequencing template was cDNA reverse transcribed from extracted RNA. Sequencing was performed with immunoSEQ multiplex PCR; in TCRdb, only in-frame clones are kept and a portion is missing. The profile covers under 130,000 clones, with more than 75% appearing a single time and 11% taken by the ten largest. J is TRBJ2-7 and V is TRBV27, with 10 bases that match TRBD1. Here the sequenced sample was CD8+ T cells sorted from blood, taken between weeks 30 and 35, from a patient treated with tofacitinib. The sequence came from a human donor with alopecia areata. The chain's CDR3 is CASRRSSGTGVYEQYF. CDR3 DNA: TGTGCCAGCAGGCGTTCTTCCGGGACAGGGGTCTACGAGCAGTACTTC.